A single sample gave rise to the 12 T cell receptor beta chains below, sequenced in a study of OX40 agonist ivuxolimab in advanced cancers. The data were produced by immunoSEQ multiplex PCR, yet TCRdb's version contains in-frame clones alone and is incomplete. The sample yields 55,000 to 95,000 clones, 88% seen once. The sample consisted of CD4+ or CD8+ T cells sorted from blood, taken in a trial of the OX40 agonist ivuxolimab. All receptors derive from an adult with an advanced solid tumor such as melanoma, head and neck, liver or kidney cancer.

The V gene is TRBV5-1, the J gene TRBJ2-1; weak D call: TRBD2 (5 bases). The germline gives CDR1 SGHRS, CDR2 YFSETQ. CDR3 length: 14 amino acids. V was clipped by 4 bases and J by 9 bases, with 17 bases between them. The CDR3 loop is CASSLEPGSIEQFF. CDR3 in DNA: TGCGCCAGCAGCCTCGAACCGGGAAGTATTGAGCAGTTCTTC.

This clone appeared a single time. CDR3 residues: CASSPGQGVGETQYF. DNA of the CDR3: TGCGCCAGCAGCCCGGGACAGGGCGTGGGAGAGACCCAGTACTTC. The chain is built from TRBV4-1 and TRBJ2-5; 9 bases fit TRBD1. CDR3 size: 15 residues. V shed 4 bases, J shed 4 bases, and the junction held 7 bases outside the gene matches. From germline, CDR1 is MGHRA and CDR2 YSYEKL.

The chain recombines TRBV7-2 with TRBJ2-5; TRBD2 aligns across 10 bases. Germline V gene lookup returns CDR1 SGHTA and CDR2 FQGNSA. V lost 1 base to trimming and J lost 5 bases; unmatched junction nucleotides: 4. The length of the CDR3 is 15 residues. The CDR3 spells CASSLERGGGETQYF. In nucleotides, the CDR3 is TGTGCCAGCAGCTTAGAGCGGGGGGGCGGGGAGACCCAGTACTTC.

The chain has TRBV7-9 and TRBJ1-4, with 7 bases identical to TRBD1. Unmatched junction bases numbered 5, after V lost 2 bases and J lost 8 bases. This CDR3 has 14 amino acids. Germline V gene sequence: CDR1 SEHNR, CDR2 FQNEAQ (reference sequence). Here the CDR3 reads CASSLSGGGEKLFF. In nucleotides, the CDR3 is TGTGCCAGCAGCTTATCAGGGGGTGGAGAAAAACTGTTTTTT.

The CDR3, as DNA: TGTGCCAGCAGCCGAGGCACCGGGACAGGACACTATGGCTACACCTTC. Translation gives CASSRGTGTGHYGYTF. V is TRBV6-6 and J is TRBJ1-2, with 8 bases matching TRBD1. Germline values: CDR1 MNHNY, CDR2 SVGAGI (reference sequence). Trimming cost V 6 bases and J 3 bases; bases outside gene matches: 12. The CDR3 totals 16 residues.

The V and J genes are TRBV9 and TRBJ2-5, with a weak D call TRBD2 (6 bases). This CDR3 contains 14 residues. The V and J ends lost 4 bases and 5 bases respectively, with 15 bases between them. CDR1 and CDR2 (germline): SGDLS, YYNGEE. Here the CDR3 DNA reads TGTGCCAGCAGCCCCCTTGGGGGGTCGGAGACCCAGTACTTC. Its translation is CASSPLGGSETQYF.

J is TRBJ1-6 and V is TRBV6-1; D possibly corresponds to TRBD1 (6 bases). CDR3 size: 14 residues. Per the germline V gene, CDR1 is MNHNS and CDR2 is SASEGT. V lost 4 bases, J lost 11 bases, and 15 bases lay in between. This chain's CDR3 is CASSGVQGGTPLHF. The CDR3 nucleotides read TGTGCCAGCAGTGGTGTACAGGGAGGGACACCCCTCCACTTT.

This clone appeared once. The rearrangement uses TRBV5-6 and TRBJ1-5; the D is unclear. V dropped 1 base and J dropped 2 bases, with 10 bases sitting between them. Germline loops: CDR1 SGHDT, CDR2 YYEEEE. The CDR3 contains 15 residues. The CDR3 loop is CASSLRGYGNQPQHF. CDR3 nucleotide sequence: TGTGCCAGCAGCTTGCGTGGGTATGGCAATCAGCCCCAGCATTTT.

The chain has TRBV27 and TRBJ2-7, with 8 bases matching TRBD2. Germline CDR1 MNHEY, CDR2 SMNVEV (reference sequence). The CDR3 totals 17 residues. The V and J ends lost 6 bases and 0 bases, in that order; junction bases with no gene match: 13. DNA of the CDR3: TGTGCCAGCAGCCAAAGGAGGGCTAGCGGGTTCTCCTACGAGCAGTACTTC. This encodes CASSQRRASGFSYEQYF.

This chain links TRBV30 with TRBJ1-2; tentative D call: TRBD1 (6 bases). The germline CDR1 and CDR2 sequences are GTSNPN and SVGIG (reference sequence). This CDR3 spans 13 amino acids. V was shortened by 4 bases and J by 8 bases, with 17 bases between the two germline ends. The CDR3 DNA is TGTGCCTGGACTCCCGGCCCAGGGGCCGGCTACACCTTC. Protein: CAWTPGPGAGYTF.

The chain uses TRBV4-1 and TRBJ2-7; possible D gene TRBD1, 6 bases. Germline assignment: CDR1 MGHRA and CDR2 YSYEKL. The CDR3 extends over 20 amino acids. V lost 0 bases and J lost 6, with 30 bases in between. The DNA of the CDR3 is TGCGCCAGCAGCCAAGATGAGAGGGGAACCCTTCAGGGGCATAAAGCCGAGCAGTACTTC. This sequence encodes CASSQDERGTLQGHKAEQYF.

The chain links TRBV6-1 to TRBJ1-5; 10 nucleotides align to TRBD1. The CDR3 loop spans 13 amino acids. Germline V lookup: CDR1 MNHNS, CDR2 SASEGT. Losses at the gene ends were 4 bases for V and 7 bases for J; bases not matched to a gene: 1. CDR3 sequence reads: CASSGGQGQPQHF. For the CDR3, the DNA is TGTGCCAGCAGTGGGGGACAGGGGCAGCCCCAGCATTTT.